Below are 3 T cell receptor beta chains sequenced from a single sample in a study of blood T cell repertoires in COVID-19. Using immunoSEQ multiplex PCR, the repertoire was profiled, and TCRdb retains in-frame clones only, with some absent. The sample has 100,000 to 110,000 clones, around 88% seen once; the top ten hold about 5.3%. The sequenced sample consisted of peripheral blood. The source is a human donor in a cohort sampled during active COVID-19.

The CDR3: CASSLGTGTSPLHF. CDR3 DNA sequence: TGTGCCAGCAGCTTAGGGACAGGGACATCACCCCTCCACTTT. The chain has TRBV7-6 and TRBJ1-6, with TRBD1 identical over 8 bases. CDR1 and CDR2 (germline): SGHVS, FNYEAQ. This CDR3 contains 14 residues. Trimming took 1 base from V and 10 from J; bases not matched to a gene: 3.

The V call is TRBV11-3, the J call TRBJ2-3; D possibly corresponds to TRBD2 (5 bases). CDR1 is SGHNT, CDR2 YENEEA, per germline. This CDR3 contains 14 residues. Trimming cost V 1 base and J 6 bases, with 11 bases left between them. The CDR3 sequence is CASSLAGVGDTQYF. Written as DNA, the CDR3 is TGTGCCAGCAGCTTAGCCGGGGTTGGGGATACGCAGTATTTT.

The V and J genes are TRBV27 and TRBJ2-1; TRBD1 matches 11 bases. Per germline, CDR1 MNHEY and CDR2 SMNVEV (reference sequence). This CDR3 is 19 amino acids long. The ends lost 4 bases at V and 3 bases at J; junction bases unmatched: 14. DNA for the CDR3: TGTGCCAGCAGTTCGTCTTGGACAGGGGGCGCGGGATTCTACAATGAGCAGTTCTTC. Translating it yields CASSSSWTGGAGFYNEQFF.